These 11 T cell receptor beta chains came from one sample sequenced in a study of blood T cell repertoires in COVID-19. Sequencing used immunoSEQ multiplex PCR; TCRdb keeps in-frame clones, though not all of them. The sample has around 270,000 clones; roughly 84% are singletons. Sequenced sample: peripheral blood. These receptors were obtained from a man aged 55 to 69 with acute or convalescent COVID-19.

The genes are TRBV10-2 and TRBJ2-1, with 7 bases lining up with TRBD1. Trimming took 6 bases from V and 12 from J; bases not matched to a gene: 5. This CDR3 is 11 amino acids long. Looked up from germline, CDR1 is WSHSY and CDR2 is SAAADI. Here the CDR3 DNA reads TGCGCCAGCAGCGAAGGGGACAGGCAGTTCTTC. Protein sequence: CASSEGDRQFF.

The chain links TRBV19 to TRBJ2-5; perhaps TRBD1 as D (7 bases). The CDR3 is made up of 15 amino acids. The V end lost 6 bases, the J end lost 3 bases, and 17 bases lay between the germline ends. Germline CDR1 reads LNHDA; CDR2 reads SQIVND (reference sequence). The CDR3 coding sequence is TGTGCCAGTAGACCCCGCGGGACAGAAGAAGAGACCCAGTACTTC. Its translation is CASRPRGTEEETQYF. The whole variable domain, filled in from reference TRBV19 and TRBJ2-5, reads DGGITQSPKYLFRKEGQNVTLSCEQNLNHDAMYWYRQDPGQGLRLIYYSQIVNDFQKGDIAEGYSVSREKKESFPLTVTSAQKNPTAFYLCASRPRGTEEETQYFGPGTRLLVL.

CDR3 in DNA: TGTGCCAGTAGTATCAGGACAGAGGATTTGCCCCAGCATTTT. It yields the protein CASSIRTEDLPQHF. The V and J genes are TRBV19 and TRBJ1-5, with D possibly matching TRBD1 (6 bases). The V end lost 3 bases, the J end lost 9 bases, and 15 bases lay between the germline ends. CDR1 and CDR2 from the germline V gene are LNHDA and SQIVND (reference sequence). The CDR3 is 14 residues long.

The chain employs TRBV14 and TRBJ2-3; D perhaps matches TRBD2 (5 bases). Deletions cut 5 bases from V and 6 bases from J, with 6 bases between. The CDR3 sequence is 11 residues long. CDR1 is SGHDN and CDR2 is FVKESK in the germline V gene. In DNA, the CDR3 is TGTGCCAGCAGCTCGGGGGATACGCAGTATTTT. This translates into CASSSGDTQYF.

The rearrangement uses TRBV2 and TRBJ1-3; D is uncertain. V shed 6 bases and J shed 0 bases, with 12 bases lying between them. Germline lookup yields CDR1 SNHLY and CDR2 FYNNEI. The CDR3 consists of 15 residues. In nucleotides, the CDR3 is TGTGCCAGCAGACTTGACGGGGTCTCTGGAAACACCATATATTTT. Translation: CASRLDGVSGNTIYF.

In its sample, this clone was seen once. This rearrangement joins TRBV6-1 to TRBJ2-4; 7 nucleotides line up with TRBD1. The J segment lost 4 bases and the V segment lost 2 bases, leaving 2 bases of the junction unmatched. CDR1 is MNHNS and CDR2 is SASEGT in the germline V gene. The CDR3 spans 14 residues. In DNA form, the CDR3 reads TGTGCCAGCAGTGAACCGGGACAGAAAAACATTCAGTACTTC. Translation: CASSEPGQKNIQYF.

This rearrangement joins TRBV19 to TRBJ2-1; 7 bases match TRBD2. The CDR3 spans 16 residues. The V and J ends lost 3 bases and 0 bases, in that order; junction bases with no gene match: 5. Germline CDR1 reads LNHDA; CDR2 reads SQIVND (reference sequence). The CDR3 nucleotides read TGTGCCAGTAGTATTACTAGCGCGCACTCCTACAATGAGCAGTTCTTC. This codes for CASSITSAHSYNEQFF.

The chain uses TRBV25-1 and TRBJ1-2, with 8 bases that match TRBD1. Germline CDR1 reads MGHDK; CDR2 reads SYGVNS. J was trimmed by 5 bases and V by 3 bases; bases with no gene match: 5. CDR3 size: 14 residues. CDR3 bases: TGTGCCAGCAGTGACCCCAGGGGGCGGTATGGCTACACCTTC. Protein: CASSDPRGRYGYTF.

This clone was detected only a few times. V and J are TRBV7-2 and TRBJ2-1, with no clear D. The CDR3 length is 11 residues. Trimming shortened V by 5 bases and J by 12 bases, and 11 bases separated the two germline ends. Germline-derived CDR1 and CDR2 are SGHTA and FQGNSA. This CDR3 reads CASSELVAQFF. The CDR3 DNA follows: TGTGCCAGCAGCGAACTGGTCGCGCAGTTCTTC.

The chain is built from TRBV5-1 and TRBJ1-4; TRBD1 matches at 8 bases. This CDR3 has 17 amino acids. V was clipped by 5 bases and J by 8 bases; unmatched bases: 17. CDR1 is SGHRS and CDR2 is YFSETQ in the germline V gene. CDR3 region: CASRPGQGRVGVEKLFF. The CDR3 DNA reads TGCGCCAGCAGACCCGGACAGGGAAGAGTTGGAGTAGAAAAACTGTTTTTT.

The rearrangement uses TRBV11-1 and TRBJ2-3; tentatively, D is TRBD1 (6 bases). This CDR3 comprises 15 residues. In germline, CDR1 is SGHAT, CDR2 FQDESV (reference sequence). With 0 bases removed from V and 3 bases from J, the gap between germline ends came to 10 bases. The CDR3 sequence: CASSLANRVTDTQYF. The CDR3 region has the DNA TGTGCCAGCAGCTTAGCGAACAGGGTTACAGATACGCAGTATTTT.